The 30 T cell receptor beta chains presented below share a single source sample, sequenced in a study of beta chain features in type 1 diabetes. TCRB transcripts that were expressed got sequenced, as all of the isolated RNA had been reverse transcribed. The data were produced by immunoSEQ multiplex PCR, yet TCRdb's version contains in-frame clones alone and is incomplete. The data show 810,000 or so clones, about 17% seen once. The sample comprised naive CD4+ T cells from blood. These receptors were obtained from a woman aged 18-29 years in good health.

The CDR3 protein is CASSAAAFNYGYTF. CDR3 bases: TGTGCCAGCAGTGCGGCAGCCTTTAACTATGGCTACACCTTC. This rearrangement joins TRBV2 to TRBJ1-2; D unclear. The CDR3 covers 14 residues. With 4 bases removed from V and 1 base from J, the gap between germline ends came to 10 bases. Germline lookup yields CDR1 SNHLY and CDR2 FYNNEI.

This clone was recorded a few times. This chain uses TRBV15 with TRBJ2-7, with D unclear. Germline V gene sequence: CDR1 LNHNV, CDR2 YYDKDF (reference sequence). The CDR3 spans 16 residues. Between the trimmed V and J ends, which lost 4 bases and 7 bases, there was a span of 23 bases. The DNA for the CDR3 is TGTGCCACCAGCAAGTCTGAGGACCAGATCAAACCGGAGCAGTACTTC. Amino acid sequence: CATSKSEDQIKPEQYF.

This clone occurred a few times. The V gene is TRBV5-8, the J gene TRBJ2-3, with 7 positions matching TRBD1. Trimming removed 3 bases from V and 2 bases from J; junction bases left unmatched: 6. The CDR3 runs 15 residues. The germline V gene encodes CDR1 SGHTS and CDR2 YDEGEE. The CDR3 nucleotides read TGTGCCAGCAGCTCCACGGGACAGTACACAGATACGCAGTATTTT. Translating it yields CASSSTGQYTDTQYF.

The chain joins TRBV4-1 to TRBJ2-7, with no clear D. This CDR3 region has 17 residues. Looked up from germline, CDR1 is MGHRA and CDR2 is YSYEKL. The V end was cut by 0 bases, the J end by 2 bases, with 17 bases between. CDR3 amino acids: CASSQDIVLRGAYEQYF. In DNA, the CDR3 is TGCGCCAGCAGCCAAGATATTGTGCTTCGAGGTGCCTACGAGCAGTACTTC.

The chain couples TRBV7-9 to TRBJ2-7; TRBD1 matches 11 bases. Losses at the gene ends were 2 bases for V and 4 bases for J; bases not matched to a gene: 7. CDR3 length: 16 residues. Germline V gene sequence: CDR1 SEHNR, CDR2 FQNEAQ (reference sequence). The DNA for the CDR3 is TGTGCCAGCAGCTTAAGGAGGGGACAGGGGGTTTACGAGCAGTACTTC. This sequence encodes CASSLRRGQGVYEQYF.

This chain links TRBV7-2 with TRBJ2-3, with D perhaps TRBD1 (6 bases). The germline CDR1 and CDR2 sequences are SGHTA and FQGNSA. With 5 bases removed from V and 6 bases from J, the gap between germline ends came to 9 bases. The CDR3 extends over 12 amino acids. CDR3 nucleotide sequence: TGTGCCAGCAGCCTGCAGGGGGATACGCAGTATTTT. It translates to CASSLQGDTQYF.

The V and J genes are TRBV6-5 and TRBJ2-1; D gene uncertain. The germline V gene encodes CDR1 MNHEY and CDR2 SVGAGI. The CDR3 has 11 residues. Trimming cost V 4 bases and J 8 bases, with 6 bases left between them. CDR3 amino acids: CASSSRDEQFF. The CDR3 nucleotides are TGTGCCAGCAGTTCCCGAGATGAGCAGTTCTTC.

V and J are TRBV6-5 and TRBJ2-5; no definite D call. Looked up from germline, CDR1 is MNHEY and CDR2 is SVGAGI. The CDR3 spans 13 residues. The V gene lost 6 bases and the J gene lost 7 bases, with 15 bases spanning the gap. CDR3 in amino acids: CASRITVIGTQYF. The CDR3 bases are TGTGCCAGCAGGATAACAGTGATCGGGACCCAGTACTTC.

The chain uses TRBV9 and TRBJ2-7, with 10 bases matching TRBD2. This CDR3 region has 15 residues. Germline V gene data show CDR1 as SGDLS and CDR2 as YYNGEE. Trimming cost V 0 bases and J 3 bases; bases outside gene matches: 3. CDR3 protein: CASSVDASGSYEQYF. For the CDR3, the DNA is TGTGCCAGCAGCGTAGACGCTAGCGGGAGCTACGAGCAGTACTTC.

This chain joins TRBV27 and TRBJ2-1; 7 bases align to TRBD2. CDR1 MNHEY and CDR2 SMNVEV come from the germline V gene (reference sequence). The CDR3 covers 16 residues. Trimming took 5 bases from V and 7 from J; bases not matched to a gene: 14. The CDR3 loop is CASSPFTGGRANEQFF. The CDR3, as DNA: TGTGCCAGCAGTCCCTTTACCGGCGGGAGAGCAAATGAGCAGTTCTTC.

There are a few counts of this clone. The genes are TRBV4-2 and TRBJ1-2; D not resolved. The CDR3 consists of 16 residues. Trimming took 2 bases from V and 3 from J, leaving 16 bases between them. The germline gives CDR1 LGHNA, CDR2 YNFKEQ. The DNA of the CDR3 is TGTGCCAGCAGCCAATCCATTCGTGGGGTCGACTATGGCTACACCTTC. Amino acid sequence: CASSQSIRGVDYGYTF.

This chain uses TRBV7-2 with TRBJ2-7, with 7 bases aligning to TRBD1. CDR3 length equals 15 residues. After removal of 4 bases from V and 3 bases from J, the junction contained 9 bases not matched to a gene. From germline, CDR1 is SGHTA and CDR2 FQGNSA. CDR3 residues: CASSSPTTGIYEQYF. In DNA form, the CDR3 reads TGTGCCAGCAGCTCCCCAACGACAGGGATCTACGAGCAGTACTTC.

This chain connects TRBV18 to TRBJ2-5, with 8 bases matching TRBD2. This CDR3 is 15 amino acids long. CDR1 is KGHSH and CDR2 is LQKENI in the germline V gene. With V trimmed by 1 base and J by 5 bases, 6 bases remained unmatched. The CDR3 loop is CASSPQFASGETQYF. The CDR3 DNA follows: TGTGCCAGCTCACCACAATTCGCTAGCGGGGAGACCCAGTACTTC.

The chain recombines TRBV27 with TRBJ2-1; tentatively, D is TRBD1 (6 bases). The ends were cut back, 5 bases at V and 3 bases at J, with 20 bases in the middle. CDR1 and CDR2 (germline): MNHEY, SMNVEV (reference sequence). The CDR3 covers 17 residues. The CDR3 spells CASSRGVRAGVYNEQFF. DNA for the CDR3: TGTGCCAGCAGTCGAGGGGTAAGGGCAGGGGTCTACAATGAGCAGTTCTTC.

As for this clone: The sample holds other DNA sequences that translate to the same CDR3. J is TRBJ2-7 and V is TRBV7-2, with 9 bases identical to TRBD1. The CDR3 extends over 14 amino acids. CDR1 is SGHTA, CDR2 FQGNSA, per germline. The V segment lost 3 bases and the J segment 3 bases; nucleotides outside the gene matches: 3. The CDR3 DNA reads as TGTGCCAGCAGCTTGGACAGGGGCTACTACGAGCAGTACTTC. This codes for CASSLDRGYYEQYF.

This clone was counted a few times. The V call is TRBV6-5, the J call TRBJ2-7; TRBD2 might be the D (5 bases). CDR1 and CDR2 (germline): MNHEY, SVGAGI. The V and J ends lost 1 base and 6 bases respectively, with 7 bases between them. The CDR3 has 12 amino acids. Here the CDR3 reads CASSYWSGEQYF. As DNA, the CDR3 is TGTGCCAGCAGTTACTGGAGCGGCGAGCAGTACTTC.

The gene calls are TRBV7-2 and TRBJ2-1; D uncertain. The CDR3 consists of 12 residues. V was shortened by 3 bases and J by 11 bases, with 11 bases between the two germline ends. CDR1 and CDR2 from the germline V gene are SGHTA and FQGNSA. The CDR3 is CASSLLAQQQFF. CDR3 nucleotide sequence: TGTGCCAGCAGCTTGCTTGCACAACAGCAGTTCTTC.

V gene TRBV4-1 combines with J gene TRBJ1-5; 7 bases map to TRBD1. Trimming cost V 1 base and J 1 base; bases outside gene matches: 7. CDR1 MGHRA and CDR2 YSYEKL come from the germline V gene. The CDR3 consists of 17 residues. The CDR3 DNA reads as TGCGCCAGCAGCCAAGTGGCCGGGACAGTCAGCAATCAGCCCCAGCATTTT. Its translation is CASSQVAGTVSNQPQHF.

This clone has only a few counts. This chain links TRBV18 with TRBJ2-5; TRBD1 aligns across 8 bases. Germline CDR1 is KGHSH and CDR2 is LQKENI. The CDR3 has 15 amino acids. Trimming took 3 bases from V and 2 from J; bases not matched to a gene: 5. The CDR3: CASSPRTGNQETQYF. DNA for the CDR3: TGTGCCAGCTCACCCCGGACAGGGAATCAAGAGACCCAGTACTTC.

As concerns this clone: The identical CDR3 is also encoded by other nucleotide sequences in the sample. V gene TRBV7-2 combines with J gene TRBJ1-1; D not resolved. V lost 1 base and J lost 1, with 7 bases in between. CDR1 is SGHTA and CDR2 is FQGNSA in the germline V gene. This CDR3 has 14 residues. In DNA, the CDR3 is TGTGCCAGCAGCTTAGATCGGGGGAACACTGAAGCTTTCTTT. It codes for CASSLDRGNTEAFF.

The chain recombines TRBV6-5 with TRBJ1-1, with D possibly matching TRBD1 (5 bases). Trimming shortened V by 4 bases and J by 1 base, and 7 bases separated the two germline ends. The CDR3 is 13 amino acids. Germline V lookup: CDR1 MNHEY, CDR2 SVGAGI. CDR3 DNA sequence: TGTGCCAGCAGTTCGGGACGGAACACTGAAGCTTTCTTT. Amino acids: CASSSGRNTEAFF.

V and J are TRBV2 and TRBJ2-7; 12 nucleotides line up with TRBD2. Germline V gene lookup returns CDR1 SNHLY and CDR2 FYNNEI. J was trimmed by 3 bases and V by 7 bases; bases with no gene match: 7. The CDR3 consists of 15 residues. The CDR3 loop reads CASKDETSGSYEQYF. The CDR3 region has the DNA TGTGCCAGCAAAGATGAGACTAGCGGGAGCTACGAGCAGTACTTC.

In its sample, this clone was seen a few times. This chain uses TRBV21-1 with TRBJ2-7; TRBD2 is the table's D call, not checked against the DNA. TRBV21-1 corresponds to a pseudogene. The CDR3 spans 19 residues. The CDR3 loop reads CASSKAGFLEGRKKHEQYF. In DNA form, the CDR3 reads TGTGCCAGCAGCAAAGCAGGGTTTCTCGAGGGGAGGAAGAAACACGAGCAGTACTTC.

The table lists this clone with a few counts. CDR3 sequence: CASAIRTSGSSYEQYF. The CDR3 nucleotides read TGTGCCAGCGCTATTCGAACTAGCGGGAGCTCCTACGAGCAGTACTTC. The V and J genes are TRBV7-8 and TRBJ2-7; 11 bases agree with TRBD2. The J segment lost 0 bases and the V segment lost 8 bases, leaving 9 bases of the junction unmatched. Germline V CDR1 and CDR2: SGHVS, FQNEAQ. This CDR3 spans 16 amino acids.

The chain has TRBV13 and TRBJ2-1; D call uncertain. The CDR3 has 11 amino acids. V was shortened by 2 bases and J by 7 bases, with 3 bases between the two germline ends. Germline V gives CDR1 PRHDT, CDR2 FYEKMQ (reference sequence). CDR3: CASSLRNEQFF. As DNA, the CDR3 is TGTGCCAGCAGCTTACGTAATGAGCAGTTCTTC.

This clone was found a few times. Other DNA sequences in the same sample also yield this CDR3. The J gene is TRBJ1-4, the V gene TRBV15; D remains unclear. V lost 0 bases and J lost 8, with 7 bases in between. The V gene's germline CDR1 is LNHNV and CDR2 YYDKDF (reference sequence). The CDR3 is 13 amino acids. The CDR3 sequence: CATSRDGGEKLFF. DNA of the CDR3: TGTGCCACCAGCAGAGACGGTGGGGAAAAACTGTTTTTT.

This clone has a handful of counts. V usage is TRBV27 and J usage is TRBJ2-2; 12 bases match TRBD2. The V gene end was trimmed by 7 bases and the J gene end by 7 bases; junction bases not matched to a gene: 7. CDR1 is MNHEY and CDR2 is SMNVEV in the germline V gene (reference sequence). The CDR3 consists of 15 residues. CDR3 amino acids: CASTLTSGSFGELFF. In DNA form, the CDR3 reads TGTGCCAGCACCCTGACTAGCGGGAGCTTCGGGGAGCTGTTTTTT.

As concerns this clone: The same CDR3 is also encoded by other DNA sequences in this sample. This chain joins TRBV18 and TRBJ1-1; D not resolved. This CDR3 is 13 amino acids long. Germline V gene sequence: CDR1 KGHSH, CDR2 LQKENI. Trimming removed 6 bases at V and 3 bases at J, with 11 bases between. CDR3 DNA sequence: TGTGCCAGCTCCCCCCGGGGAGACACTGAAGCTTTCTTT. Encoded protein: CASSPRGDTEAFF.

This clone has a handful of counts. This chain joins TRBV4-3 and TRBJ1-2; D not certain. Germline CDR1 reads LGHNA; CDR2 reads YSLEER. This CDR3 contains 17 residues. V was pared by 4 bases and J by 6 bases, with 24 bases between. DNA of the CDR3: TGCGCCAGCAGCCCCCACGTAGCAGAGGAGTTTAGGAATGGCTACACCTTC. Translated: CASSPHVAEEFRNGYTF.

This clone was counted a few times. The chain carries TRBV15 and TRBJ1-4; no definite D call. The germline gives CDR1 LNHNV, CDR2 YYDKDF (reference sequence). This CDR3 has 16 residues. V was cut by 4 bases and J by 6 bases, with 18 bases left in between. CDR3 sequence (DNA): TGTGCCACCAGCACCGCCCCGCGGACGCGGTATGAAAAACTGTTTTTT. It specifies CATSTAPRTRYEKLFF.